These 24 T cell receptor beta chains came from one sample sequenced in a study of Tregs in tolerant kidney transplant recipients. Only in-frame clones appear in the TCRdb table, and some are missing; sequencing was by immunoSEQ multiplex PCR. The sample table sets out around 10,000 clones. Recipients received nonmyeloablative bone marrow transplants from related graft donors, with transient mixed chimerism. The sequences come from CD8+ T cells from blood (PBMCs), collected 24 months after the transplant. The receptors shown here come from a human patient who received a combined kidney and bone marrow transplant. Part of the T cells may come from the graft donor.

CDR3 DNA, as far as it was read: TGTGCCAGCAACCCGGGACAGGACAGCACAGATACG. Its protein product is CASNPGQDSTDT. The CDR3 in full is CASNPGQDSTDTQYF. The rearrangement joins TRBV6-2 or TRBV6-3 to TRBJ2-3, with 8 bases fitting TRBD1. Sequencing ends 3 residues short of the CDR3 end; the germline J gene provides the rest. CDR3 length: 15 residues. Germline V gives CDR1 MNHEY, CDR2 SVGEGT. V lost 7 bases to trimming and J lost 0 bases; unmatched junction nucleotides: 6.

This clone is identified as large from frequency. The sequence runs out 3 residues before the end of the CDR3; the remainder is reconstructed from the germline J gene. V usage is TRBV7-8 and J usage is TRBJ2-7, with no clear D. Trimming removed 1 base from V and 4 bases from J, with 5 bases in between. There are 12 residues in the CDR3. Germline CDR1 and CDR2: SGHVS and FQNEAQ. Here the CDR3 reads CASSLEQYEQYF. CDR3 DNA (partial): TGTGCCAGCAGCTTAGAACAGTACGAG.

To note about this clone: The read ends 3 residues shy of where the CDR3 ends; the end is completed using the germline J gene. V and J are TRBV13 and TRBJ2-5; a weak D match, TRBD2 (6 bases). V was cut by 11 bases and J by 2 bases, with 12 bases left in between. The CDR3 has 12 amino acids. Germline CDR1 is PRHDT and CDR2 is FYEKMQ (reference sequence). The DNA read from the CDR3 is TGTGCCTGTCGGGACTCACAAGAGACC. This codes for CACRDSQET. The whole CDR3 is CACRDSQETQYF.

Details on this clone: An end of the junction differs from the germline gene, which may be a read error. With the read ending 3 residues before the CDR3 end, the germline J gene is used to fill in that end. V gene TRBV7-7 combines with J gene TRBJ2-7; D is uncertain. The CDR3 loop spans 13 amino acids. CDR1 is SSHAT, CDR2 FNYEAQ, per germline (reference sequence). The CDR3 spells CASSSTLDGEQYF. The CDR3 bases that were read are TGTGCTAGCAGCTCGACATTAGACGGCGAG.

About this clone itself: The CDR3 is cut off 3 residues early in the read; its end comes from the germline J gene. The chain uses TRBV5-1 and TRBJ2-1; 12 bases match TRBD2. CDR3 length equals 15 residues. The germline gives CDR1 SGHRS, CDR2 YFSETQ. The V gene end was trimmed by 4 bases and the J gene end by 8 bases; junction bases not matched to a gene: 7. The CDR3 spells CASSPSSGRADEQFF. The part of the CDR3 DNA that was read is TGCGCCAGCAGCCCCTCTAGCGGGAGGGCCGATGAG.

To note about this clone: With the read ending 3 residues before the CDR3 end, the germline J gene is used to fill in that end. This chain joins TRBV29-1 and TRBJ2-1; D ambiguous. This CDR3 is 14 amino acids long. V lost 2 bases and J lost 0, with 8 bases in between. Germline V lookup: CDR1 SQVTM, CDR2 ANQGSEA. CDR3 DNA (partial): TGCAGCGTTGAAAGCCCTACCTCCTACAATGAG. Protein: CSVESPTSYNE. The entire CDR3 reads CSVESPTSYNEQFF.

Notes on this clone: The read ends 3 residues early relative to the CDR3; the germline J gene fills the gap. This sequence joins TRBV20-1 and TRBJ2-7; tentatively, D is TRBD2 (5 bases). Trimming pared 0 bases from V and 0 bases from J, leaving 9 bases between. This CDR3 is 14 amino acids long. The germline gives CDR1 DFQATT, CDR2 SNEGSKA (reference sequence). CDR3 bases read: TGCAGTGCTAGAGATCCAGGACTCTCCTACGAG. This translates into CSARDPGLSYE. The complete CDR3 protein is CSARDPGLSYEQYF.

As for this clone: The read falls 3 residues short of the CDR3 end, and the missing part is taken from the germline J gene. The chain joins TRBV29-1 to TRBJ1-3; D is perhaps TRBD1 (5 bases). This CDR3 has 13 amino acids. The V and J ends lost 1 base and 2 bases respectively, with 6 bases between them. The V gene's germline CDR1 is SQVTM and CDR2 ANQGSEA. The CDR3 reads CSVEGGAGNTIYF. The part of the CDR3 DNA that was read is TGCAGCGTTGAAGGGGGGGCTGGAAACACC. Filled out from reference TRBV29-1 and TRBJ1-3, the complete variable domain reads SAVISQKPSRDICQRGTSLTIQCQVDSQVTMMFWYRQQPGQSLTLIATANQGSEATYESGFVIDKFPISRPNLTFSTLTVSNMSPEDSSIYLCSVEGGAGNTIYFGEGSWLTVV.

A remark on this clone: The sequenced fragment ends 3 residues before the CDR3 boundary, so the rest is inferred from the germline J gene. The chain joins TRBV30 to TRBJ1-1; D gene uncertain. CDR3 length: 15 residues. V was cut by 4 bases and J by 5 bases, with 20 bases left in between. Per germline, CDR1 GTSNPN and CDR2 SVGIG (reference sequence). CDR3 bases read: TGTGCCTGGAAGCGGGAGGACGGAGATTATACTGAA. Amino acid sequence: CAWKREDGDYTE. The whole CDR3 protein reads CAWKREDGDYTEAFF.

About this clone: The read comes to an end 3 residues before the CDR3 does, leaving the germline J gene to fill in the end. This chain connects TRBV13 to TRBJ2-7; 9 bases align to TRBD2. Trimming took 5 bases from V and 2 from J; bases not matched to a gene: 4. CDR1 and CDR2 from the germline V gene are PRHDT and FYEKMQ (reference sequence). This CDR3 region has 14 residues. CDR3 DNA (partial): TGTGCCAGCAGCATTAGCGGGAGACCCTACGAG. It encodes CASSISGRPYE. The full CDR3 is CASSISGRPYEQYF.

As regards this clone: Read coverage stops 3 residues before the CDR3 terminus; the germline J gene supplies the remainder. The rearrangement links TRBV2 to TRBJ2-5; maybe TRBD1 (6 bases). Trimming stripped 6 bases from V and 2 bases from J, with 7 bases between. From germline, CDR1 is SNHLY and CDR2 FYNNEI. The CDR3 contains 12 residues. The sequenced CDR3 bases are TGTGCCAGCAGGACAGGACAAGAGACC. This gives the protein CASRTGQET. The CDR3, in full, reads CASRTGQETQYF.

With respect to this clone: Read data end 3 residues before the CDR3 end; the end is taken from the germline J gene. The chain employs TRBV20-1 and TRBJ2-7; TRBD2 matches 7 bases. The CDR3 covers 18 residues. The germline CDR1 and CDR2 sequences are DFQATT and SNEGSKA (reference sequence). Trimming at V came to 0 bases and at J to 3 bases, leaving 17 bases not matched to a gene. CDR3 DNA (partial): TGCAGTGCTAGAGATGTCAAGCGTGCGGGAGCGCTGCACTACGAG. It specifies CSARDVKRAGALHYE. The entire CDR3 protein is CSARDVKRAGALHYEQYF.

The sequenced CDR3 bases are TGCGCCAGCAGCTTGGGGGACAGGGAACTAGCCAAAAACATT. It encodes CASSLGDRELAKNI. In full, the CDR3 reads CASSLGDRELAKNIQYF. The chain links TRBV5-1 to TRBJ2-4, with TRBD1 matching over 9 bases. The read gets to within 3 residues of the CDR3 end, and the germline J gene fills in the rest. The CDR3 runs to 17 residues. Germline loops: CDR1 SGHRS, CDR2 YFSETQ. V was pared by 0 bases and J by 0 bases, with 4 bases of the junction left unmatched.

In the case of this clone: The CDR3 goes on 3 residues after the read ends, and that part is filled in from the germline J gene. The chain couples TRBV10-3 to TRBJ2-7; D is perhaps TRBD2 (5 bases). Trimming took 11 bases from V and 0 from J, leaving 14 bases between them. This CDR3 contains 13 residues. Germline CDR1 and CDR2: ENHRY and SYGVKD. Partial CDR3 DNA: TGTGCCGTCGCGGACGGGGACTCCTACGAG. Translation: CAVADGDSYE. The full-length CDR3 reads as CAVADGDSYEQYF.

Concerning this clone: The read terminates 3 residues ahead of where the CDR3 ends, so the germline J gene completes it. The chain employs TRBV10-3 and TRBJ1-1; D is possibly TRBD1 (6 bases). This CDR3 is built from 16 residues. V was trimmed by 0 bases and J by 6 bases, leaving 17 bases between them. CDR1 and CDR2 from the germline V gene are ENHRY and SYGVKD. The CDR3 DNA, read in part, is TGTGCCATCAGTGAGTCGAAGGATTACAGGGCCCCTGAA. It encodes CAISESKDYRAPE. The whole CDR3 is CAISESKDYRAPEAFF.

About this clone itself: The DNA ends 3 residues before the CDR3 does, and the rest of the CDR3 is filled in from the germline J gene. The chain couples TRBV19 to TRBJ2-3, with 9 bases identical to TRBD2. The CDR3 sequence is 14 residues long. V shed 10 bases and J 2 bases; nucleotides not matched to a gene: 7. The germline gives CDR1 LNHDA, CDR2 SQIVND (reference sequence). The CDR3 sequence: CAKAKREDTDTQYF. Partial CDR3 DNA: TGTGCCAAGGCGAAGCGGGAGGACACAGATACG.

About this clone: The read ends 3 residues before the CDR3 terminus; that terminus is restored from the germline J gene. J is TRBJ2-3 and V is TRBV7-6, with TRBD2 as a possible D gene (7 bases). CDR3 length: 14 residues. The germline V gene encodes CDR1 SGHVS and CDR2 FNYEAQ. The V and J ends lost 0 bases and 5 bases respectively, with 9 bases between them. The CDR3 loop reads CASSLAGGGDTQYF. The sequenced CDR3 bases are TGTGCCAGCAGCTTAGCGGGAGGGGGAGATACG.

This clone is labeled medium-sized based on frequency. Read coverage stops 3 residues before the CDR3 terminus; the germline J gene supplies the remainder. V and J are TRBV7-2 and TRBJ2-2; D remains ambiguous. CDR3 length: 13 residues. V was cut by 2 bases and J by 5 bases, with 6 bases left in between. The germline gives CDR1 SGHTA, CDR2 FQGNSA. Here the CDR3 reads CASSLQATGELFF. CDR3 bases read: TGTGCCAGCAGCTTACAGGCAACCGGGGAG.

With regard to this clone: Read coverage stops 3 residues before the CDR3 terminus; the germline J gene supplies the remainder. The chain combines TRBV7-9 with TRBJ2-7; the match to TRBD1 covers 9 bases. V lost 5 bases, J lost 6 bases, and 11 bases stayed unmatched. The germline V gene has CDR1 SEHNR and CDR2 FQNEAQ (reference sequence). The CDR3 is made up of 15 amino acids. The CDR3 bases that were read are TGTGCCAGCAGCCCCGCCGGGACAGGGAACGTCGAG. This encodes CASSPAGTGNVE. The whole CDR3 protein reads CASSPAGTGNVEQYF.

The sequenced part of the CDR3 DNA is TGCAGTGCTAGGGACCCAGTGGGACAGGGCAACAACGTATATGGC. Protein: CSARDPVGQGNNVYG. The complete CDR3 protein is CSARDPVGQGNNVYGYTF. The chain combines TRBV20-1 with TRBJ1-2; TRBD1 matches 9 bases. Coverage ceases 3 residues before the CDR3 finishes, and the germline J gene fills in the end. Germline V CDR1 and CDR2: DFQATT, SNEGSKA (reference sequence). V shed 3 bases and J 5 bases; nucleotides not matched to a gene: 19. The CDR3 contains 18 residues.

For this clone: The read comes to an end 3 residues before the CDR3 does, leaving the germline J gene to fill in the end. The chain combines TRBV5-1 with TRBJ2-5; weak D call: TRBD1 (6 bases). CDR1 SGHRS and CDR2 YFSETQ come from the germline V gene. Trimming removed 7 bases from V and 7 bases from J, with 26 bases in between. CDR3 length: 16 residues. The CDR3 DNA, read in part, is TGCGCCAGCTTCTACTCGGACAGCTCGCCAAGCCGGACC. Its translation: CASFYSDSSPSRT. The whole CDR3 protein is CASFYSDSSPSRTQYF.

As regards this clone: With the read ending 3 residues before the CDR3 end, the germline J gene is used to fill in that end. V is TRBV4-2 and J is TRBJ2-7; 7 nucleotides line up with TRBD1. Germline lookup yields CDR1 LGHNA and CDR2 YNFKEQ. With 0 bases clipped from V and 2 bases from J, the junction kept 7 bases outside the gene matches. The CDR3 covers 16 residues. The sequenced part of the CDR3 DNA is TGTGCCAGCAGCCAAGATCAGGGGGTATCGCCCTACGAG. Protein sequence: CASSQDQGVSPYE. The complete CDR3 protein is CASSQDQGVSPYEQYF.

Turning to this clone: The observed sequence ends 3 residues before the CDR3 terminus, with the missing tail filled in from the germline J gene. This chain uses TRBV20-1 with TRBJ2-7, with D possibly matching TRBD1 (6 bases). V lost 0 bases, J lost 2 bases, and 17 bases lay in between. Germline V CDR1 and CDR2: DFQATT, SNEGSKA (reference sequence). The CDR3 runs to 16 residues. Here the CDR3 reads CSARDAEAGVPYEQYF. Incomplete CDR3 DNA: TGCAGTGCTAGAGATGCTGAAGCAGGGGTACCCTACGAG.

CDR3 sequence: CASSLISSGRMTGELFF. Incomplete CDR3 DNA: TGCGCCAGCAGCTTGATTTCTAGCGGGAGGATGACCGGGGAG. V usage is TRBV5-1 and J usage is TRBJ2-2, with 11 bases fitting TRBD2. Sequencing ends 3 residues short of the CDR3 end; the germline J gene provides the rest. V shed 1 base, J shed 5 bases, and the junction held 7 bases outside the gene matches. The CDR3 has 17 amino acids. Germline-derived CDR1 and CDR2 are SGHRS and YFSETQ.